The count of the clone carrying this TCR beta chain is one. Antigen specificity is unknown. The data were taken from a study of cytomegalovirus exposure and HLA in healthy donors. Findings and caveats of the study: Fewer N-insertions than the roughly 670-donor mean were reportedly shown by an Asian-associated ancestry cluster in a later analysis. In a later analysis, at a false discovery rate of 0.05, under 20,000 TCR beta sequences were associated with HLA alleles. In a later analysis, V- and J-gene trimming of beta chains associated with a DCLRE1C missense variant, replicated independently.

CDR1 and CDR2 from the germline V gene are MNHEY and SMNVEV (reference sequence). Trimming left V 5 bases short and J 0 bases short, with 13 bases between. The CDR3 has 15 amino acids. 60 Vbeta and 13 Jbeta primers were used in PCR. Clones were sequenced by immunoSEQ multiplex PCR, and TCRdb holds only the in-frame ones, with some missing. In the table there are fewer than 95,000 clones, roughly 73% of which are singletons. This sequence originates from a woman in her thirties or forties in good health and CMV-seropositive. V and J are TRBV27 and TRBJ1-1, with D perhaps TRBD1 (5 bases). Sequenced sample: PBMCs. The CDR3 coding sequence is TGTGCCAGCAGTGCCAGCAGGGCGTTGAACACTGAAGCTTTCTTT. Protein: CASSASRALNTEAFF.